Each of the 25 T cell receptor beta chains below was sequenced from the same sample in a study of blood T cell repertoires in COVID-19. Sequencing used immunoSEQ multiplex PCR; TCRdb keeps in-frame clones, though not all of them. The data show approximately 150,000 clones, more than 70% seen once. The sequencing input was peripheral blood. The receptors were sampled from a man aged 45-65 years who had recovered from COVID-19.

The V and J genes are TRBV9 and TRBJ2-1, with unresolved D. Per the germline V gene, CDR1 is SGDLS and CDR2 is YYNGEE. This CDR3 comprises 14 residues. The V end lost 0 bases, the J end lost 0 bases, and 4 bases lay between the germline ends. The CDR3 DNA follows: TGTGCCAGCAGCGTAGGCGGCTCCTACAATGAGCAGTTCTTC. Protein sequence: CASSVGGSYNEQFF.

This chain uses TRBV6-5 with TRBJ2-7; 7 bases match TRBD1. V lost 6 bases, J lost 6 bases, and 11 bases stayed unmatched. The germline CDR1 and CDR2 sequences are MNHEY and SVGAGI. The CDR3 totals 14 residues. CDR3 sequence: CASRHRDSRSEQYF. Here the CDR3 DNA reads TGTGCCAGCAGACATAGGGACAGCCGAAGCGAGCAGTACTTC.

The CDR3 spells CASSQDLGTPAEQYF. The CDR3 bases are TGTGCCAGCAGCCAAGATTTGGGGACTCCTGCCGAGCAGTACTTC. The genes are TRBV3-1 (or the pseudogene TRBV3-2) and TRBJ2-7; perhaps TRBD2 as D (6 bases). Germline-derived CDR1 and CDR2 are LGHDT and YNNKEL (reference sequence). CDR3 size: 15 residues. V lost 0 bases, J lost 6 bases, and 15 bases lay in between.

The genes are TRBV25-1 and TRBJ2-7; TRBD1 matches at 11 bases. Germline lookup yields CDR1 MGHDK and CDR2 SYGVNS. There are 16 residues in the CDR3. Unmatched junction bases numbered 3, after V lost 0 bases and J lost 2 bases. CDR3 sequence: CASSEYGTGGAYEQYF. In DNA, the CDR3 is TGTGCCAGCAGTGAATACGGGACAGGGGGAGCCTACGAGCAGTACTTC.

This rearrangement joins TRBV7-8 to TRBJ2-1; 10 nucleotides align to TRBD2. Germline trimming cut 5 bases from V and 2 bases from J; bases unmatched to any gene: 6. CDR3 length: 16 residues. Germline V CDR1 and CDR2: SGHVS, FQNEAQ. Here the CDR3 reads CASSARTSGPYNEQFF. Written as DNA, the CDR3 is TGTGCCAGCAGCGCCCGGACTAGCGGACCCTACAATGAGCAGTTCTTC.

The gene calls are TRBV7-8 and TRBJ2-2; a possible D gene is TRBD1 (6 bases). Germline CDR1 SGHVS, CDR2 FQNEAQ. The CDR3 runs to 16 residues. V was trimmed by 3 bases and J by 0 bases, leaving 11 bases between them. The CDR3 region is CASSFDRFANTGELFF. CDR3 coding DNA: TGTGCCAGCAGCTTCGACAGGTTTGCGAACACCGGGGAGCTGTTTTTT.

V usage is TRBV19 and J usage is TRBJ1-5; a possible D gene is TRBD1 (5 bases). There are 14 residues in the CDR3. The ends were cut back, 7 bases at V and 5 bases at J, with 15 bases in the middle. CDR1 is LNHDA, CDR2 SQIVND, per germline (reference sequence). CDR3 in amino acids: CASIARGWDQPQHF. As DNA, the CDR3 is TGTGCCAGTATAGCTAGGGGATGGGATCAGCCCCAGCATTTT. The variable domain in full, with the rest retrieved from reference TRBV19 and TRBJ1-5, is DGGITQSPKYLFRKEGQNVTLSCEQNLNHDAMYWYRQDPGQGLRLIYYSQIVNDFQKGDIAEGYSVSREKKESFPLTVTSAQKNPTAFYLCASIARGWDQPQHFGDGTRLSIL.

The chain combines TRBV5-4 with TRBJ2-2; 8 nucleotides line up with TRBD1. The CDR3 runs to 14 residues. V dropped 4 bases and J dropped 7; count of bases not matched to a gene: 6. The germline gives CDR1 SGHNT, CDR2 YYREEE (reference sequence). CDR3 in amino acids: CASSTDREHGELFF. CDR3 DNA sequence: TGTGCCAGCAGCACGGACAGGGAGCACGGGGAGCTGTTTTTT.

In nucleotides, the CDR3 is TGTGCCAGCACGGACAGGGGGCATTCGGATACGCAGTATTTT. Its translation: CASTDRGHSDTQYF. The chain links TRBV27 to TRBJ2-3, with TRBD1 identical over 11 bases. CDR1 and CDR2 from the germline V gene are MNHEY and SMNVEV (reference sequence). J gave up 6 bases and V 7 bases, and 6 bases lay outside the gene matches. The CDR3 consists of 14 residues.

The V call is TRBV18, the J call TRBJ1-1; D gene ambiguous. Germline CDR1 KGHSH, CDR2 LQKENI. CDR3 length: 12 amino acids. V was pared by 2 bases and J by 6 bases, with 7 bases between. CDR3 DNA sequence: TGTGCCAGCTCACCAAGTAAGCCTGAAGCTTTCTTT. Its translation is CASSPSKPEAFF.

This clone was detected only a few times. The CDR3 reads CASSPTSIGTGELFF. CDR3 nucleotide sequence: TGTGCCAGCAGCCCGACTAGCATCGGGACCGGGGAGCTGTTTTTT. The chain combines TRBV3-1 (or the pseudogene TRBV3-2) with TRBJ2-2, with TRBD2 identical over 7 bases. Unmatched junction bases numbered 7, after V lost 4 bases and J lost 5 bases. This CDR3 is 15 amino acids long. Germline CDR1 LGHDT, CDR2 YNNKEL (reference sequence).

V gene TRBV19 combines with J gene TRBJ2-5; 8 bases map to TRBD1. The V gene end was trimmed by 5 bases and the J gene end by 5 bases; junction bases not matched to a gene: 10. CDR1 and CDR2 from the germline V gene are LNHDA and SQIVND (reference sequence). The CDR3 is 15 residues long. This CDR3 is CASSGGQGFGETQYF. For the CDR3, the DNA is TGTGCCAGTAGTGGTGGACAGGGATTTGGGGAGACCCAGTACTTC.

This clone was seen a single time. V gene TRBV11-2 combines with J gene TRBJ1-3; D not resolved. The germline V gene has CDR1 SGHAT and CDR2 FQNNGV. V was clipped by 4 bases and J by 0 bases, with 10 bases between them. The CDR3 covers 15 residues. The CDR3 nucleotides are TGTGCCAGCAGCTCCCGTGTCCTCTCTGGAAACACCATATATTTT. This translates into CASSSRVLSGNTIYF.

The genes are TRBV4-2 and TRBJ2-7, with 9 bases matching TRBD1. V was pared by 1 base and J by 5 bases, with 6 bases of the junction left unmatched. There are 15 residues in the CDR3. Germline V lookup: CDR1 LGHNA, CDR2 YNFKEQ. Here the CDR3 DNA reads TGTGCCAGCAGCCAAGCGGGACAGGGCGGGAACGAGCAGTACTTC. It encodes CASSQAGQGGNEQYF.

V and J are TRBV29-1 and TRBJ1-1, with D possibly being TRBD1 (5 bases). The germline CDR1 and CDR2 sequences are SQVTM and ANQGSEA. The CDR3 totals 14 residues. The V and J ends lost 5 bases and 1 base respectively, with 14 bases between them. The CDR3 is CSVHRVQGNTEAFF. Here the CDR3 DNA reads TGCAGCGTTCATCGGGTCCAGGGGAACACTGAAGCTTTCTTT.

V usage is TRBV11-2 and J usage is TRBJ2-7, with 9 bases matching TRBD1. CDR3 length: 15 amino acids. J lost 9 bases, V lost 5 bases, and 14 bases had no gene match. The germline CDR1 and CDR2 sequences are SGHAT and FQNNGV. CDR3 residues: CASSPYGQGSRVQYF. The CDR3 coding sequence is TGTGCCAGCAGCCCCTACGGACAGGGGAGTAGGGTGCAGTACTTC.

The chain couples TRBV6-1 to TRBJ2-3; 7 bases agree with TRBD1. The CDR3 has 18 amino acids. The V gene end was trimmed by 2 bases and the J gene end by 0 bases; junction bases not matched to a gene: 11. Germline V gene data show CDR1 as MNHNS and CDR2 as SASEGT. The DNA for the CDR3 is TGTGCCAGCAGTGAATTTCCGTCAGGGGGTACTAGCACAGATACGCAGTATTTT. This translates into CASSEFPSGGTSTDTQYF.

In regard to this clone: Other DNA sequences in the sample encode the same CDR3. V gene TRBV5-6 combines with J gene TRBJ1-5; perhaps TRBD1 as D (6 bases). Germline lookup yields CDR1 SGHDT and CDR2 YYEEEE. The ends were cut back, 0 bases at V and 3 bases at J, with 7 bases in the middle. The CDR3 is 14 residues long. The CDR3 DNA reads TGTGCCAGCAGCTTGGGGGGGCCCAATCAGCCCCAGCATTTT. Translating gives CASSLGGPNQPQHF.

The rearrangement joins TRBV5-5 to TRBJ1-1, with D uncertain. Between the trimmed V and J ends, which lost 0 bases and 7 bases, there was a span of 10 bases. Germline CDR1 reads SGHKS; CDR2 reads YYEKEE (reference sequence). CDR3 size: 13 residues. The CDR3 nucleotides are TGTGCCAGCAGCTTGGTTCTGGAGGATGAAGCTTTCTTT. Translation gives CASSLVLEDEAFF. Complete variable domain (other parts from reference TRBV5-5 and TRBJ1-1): DAGVTQSPTHLIKTRGQQVTLRCSPISGHKSVSWYQQVLGQGPQFIFQYYEKEERGRGNFPDRFSARQFPNYSSELNVNALLLGDSALYLCASSLVLEDEAFFGQGTRLTVV.

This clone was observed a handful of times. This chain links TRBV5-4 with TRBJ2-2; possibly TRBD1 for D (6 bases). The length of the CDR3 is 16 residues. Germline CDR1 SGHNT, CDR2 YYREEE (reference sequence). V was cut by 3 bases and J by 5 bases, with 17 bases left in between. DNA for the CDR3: TGTGCCAGCAGCTCCCAGGGGCTGACGAGGACCGGGGAGCTGTTTTTT. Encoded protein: CASSSQGLTRTGELFF. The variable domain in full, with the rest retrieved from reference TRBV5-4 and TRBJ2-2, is ETGVTQSPTHLIKTRGQQVTLRCSSQSGHNTVSWYQQALGQGPQFIFQYYREEENGRGNFPPRFSGLQFPNYSSELNVNALELDDSALYLCASSSQGLTRTGELFFGEGSRLTVL.

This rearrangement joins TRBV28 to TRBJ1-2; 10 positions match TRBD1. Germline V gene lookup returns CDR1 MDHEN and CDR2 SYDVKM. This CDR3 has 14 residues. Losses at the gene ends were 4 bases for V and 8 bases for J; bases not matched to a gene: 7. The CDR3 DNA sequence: TGTGCCAGCAGTTATGCGGGGACAGGGGACGGCTACACCTTC. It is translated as CASSYAGTGDGYTF.

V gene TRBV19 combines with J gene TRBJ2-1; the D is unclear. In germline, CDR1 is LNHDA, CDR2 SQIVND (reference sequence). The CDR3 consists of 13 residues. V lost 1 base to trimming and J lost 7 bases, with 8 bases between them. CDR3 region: CASSIGYGNEQFF. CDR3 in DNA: TGTGCCAGTAGTATAGGATACGGGAATGAGCAGTTCTTC.

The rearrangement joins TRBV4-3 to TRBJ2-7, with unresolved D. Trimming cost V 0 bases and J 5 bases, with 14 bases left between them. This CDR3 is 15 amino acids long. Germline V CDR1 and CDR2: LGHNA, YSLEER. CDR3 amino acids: CASSQETASAHEQYF. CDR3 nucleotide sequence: TGCGCCAGCAGCCAAGAAACAGCCTCGGCCCACGAGCAGTACTTC.

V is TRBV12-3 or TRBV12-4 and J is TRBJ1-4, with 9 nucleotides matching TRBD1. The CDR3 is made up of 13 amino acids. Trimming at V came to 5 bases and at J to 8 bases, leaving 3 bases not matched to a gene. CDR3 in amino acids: CASSMTGGEKLFF. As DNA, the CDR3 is TGTGCCAGCAGTATGACAGGGGGGGAAAAACTGTTTTTT.

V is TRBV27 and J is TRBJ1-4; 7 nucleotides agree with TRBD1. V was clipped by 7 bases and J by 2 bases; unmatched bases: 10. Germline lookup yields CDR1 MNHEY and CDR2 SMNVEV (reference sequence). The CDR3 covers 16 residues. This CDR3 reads CASKGRGWSTNEKLFF. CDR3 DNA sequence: TGTGCCAGCAAAGGCAGGGGGTGGTCGACTAATGAAAAACTGTTTTTT.